These 22 T cell receptor beta chains originate from one sample sequenced in a study of cytomegalovirus exposure and HLA in healthy donors. 60 Vbeta and 13 Jbeta primers were used in PCR. Clones were read by immunoSEQ multiplex PCR, and TCRdb kept only the in-frame ones, dropping some. This sample has 250,000 to 350,000 clones, with 65% to 85% found just once. The sequencing sample was made of PBMCs. These TCRs come from a female donor in good health and CMV-seronegative.

Only a few counts were recorded for this clone. The chain joins TRBV5-1 to TRBJ1-4; TRBD1 agrees at 9 bases. This CDR3 is built from 16 residues. CDR1 is SGHRS and CDR2 is YFSETQ in the germline V gene. The V gene end was trimmed by 4 bases and the J gene end by 1 base; junction bases not matched to a gene: 5. CDR3 residues: CASSLGQGRTNEKLFF. CDR3 bases: TGCGCCAGCAGCCTGGGACAGGGAAGAACTAATGAAAAACTGTTTTTT.

This clone was detected only once. This chain joins TRBV7-3 and TRBJ2-5, with a tentative D call TRBD2 (6 bases). CDR1 is SGHTA, CDR2 FQGTGA, per germline. V lost 7 bases and J 0 bases, leaving 18 bases between the germline ends. The CDR3 length is 16 residues. The CDR3 loop is CASTPWTTLYQETQYF. CDR3 sequence (DNA): TGTGCCAGCACCCCGTGGACTACCTTGTACCAAGAGACCCAGTACTTC.

This clone was seen a few times. This sequence joins TRBV2 and TRBJ1-1, with 9 bases fitting TRBD1. This CDR3 is built from 14 residues. CDR1 is SNHLY, CDR2 FYNNEI, per germline. V lost 5 bases and J lost 6; bases outside the gene matches: 7. In nucleotides, the CDR3 is TGTGCCAGCAGTACAGGGGGCTCAGTGTCTGAAGCTTTCTTT. Translation: CASSTGGSVSEAFF.

This chain joins TRBV10-3 and TRBJ1-1; D uncertain. The CDR3 runs 14 residues. Germline CDR1 ENHRY, CDR2 SYGVKD. Trimming removed 6 bases at V and 2 bases at J, with 13 bases between. CDR3 nucleotide sequence: TGTGCCATCAGGGATTGGAACAGTAACACTGAAGCTTTCTTT. Protein sequence: CAIRDWNSNTEAFF.

The chain links TRBV7-8 to TRBJ2-6; 7 bases match TRBD1. From germline, CDR1 is SGHVS and CDR2 FQNEAQ. Losses at the gene ends were 5 bases for V and 2 bases for J; bases not matched to a gene: 6. The CDR3 is made up of 16 amino acids. The CDR3 region has the DNA TGTGCCAGCAGCCCGCGTGGGACAGCTGGGGCCAACGTCCTGACTTTC. Protein product: CASSPRGTAGANVLTF.

As regards this clone: Other DNA sequences in the sample encode the same CDR3. The gene calls are TRBV5-1 and TRBJ2-1; 8 bases line up with TRBD1. V dropped 1 base and J dropped 0; count of bases not matched to a gene: 9. CDR3 length: 18 residues. Germline values: CDR1 SGHRS, CDR2 YFSETQ. The CDR3 nucleotides read TGCGCCAGCAGCTTGAGGACAGGGCTTACCAGCTCCTACAATGAGCAGTTCTTC. Translated, it gives CASSLRTGLTSSYNEQFF.

This chain connects TRBV6-1 to TRBJ2-7; perhaps TRBD2 as D (6 bases). The germline V gene has CDR1 MNHNS and CDR2 SASEGT. There are 14 residues in the CDR3. The V gene lost 4 bases and the J gene lost 5 bases, with 15 bases spanning the gap. This CDR3 reads CASSAPGRRDEQYF. CDR3 DNA sequence: TGTGCCAGCAGTGCACCAGGGAGGCGGGACGAGCAGTACTTC.

Only a few counts were recorded for this clone. This chain uses TRBV28 with TRBJ1-5; TRBD1 aligns across 7 bases. CDR1 is MDHEN and CDR2 is SYDVKM in the germline V gene. The length of the CDR3 is 18 residues. J lost 0 bases, V lost 2 bases, and 10 bases had no gene match. The CDR3 coding sequence is TGTGCCAGCAGTTTAAAAGTAAGGGGGCAGGTTAGCAATCAGCCCCAGCATTTT. This sequence encodes CASSLKVRGQVSNQPQHF.

The chain is built from TRBV28 and TRBJ2-5, with 7 nucleotides matching TRBD2. The closer fit of TRBJ2-7 to the DNA end suggests the J call may be wrong. Germline CDR1 and CDR2: MDHEN and SYDVKM. CDR3 length: 15 residues. The CDR3: CASRKRLASFHEQYF. The CDR3 DNA follows: TGTGCCAGCAGAAAGAGACTAGCTAGTTTCCACGAGCAGTACTTC.

V is TRBV27 and J is TRBJ1-1, with 7 bases matching TRBD1. Germline-derived CDR1 and CDR2 are MNHEY and SMNVEV (reference sequence). The CDR3 is made up of 12 amino acids. Losses at the gene ends were 5 bases for V and 7 bases for J; bases not matched to a gene: 4. This chain's CDR3 is CASSQTGSEAFF. CDR3 nucleotide sequence: TGTGCCAGCAGTCAGACAGGGAGTGAAGCTTTCTTT.

The rearrangement uses TRBV15 and TRBJ1-4; weak D call: TRBD1 (6 bases). This CDR3 comprises 17 residues. Germline assignment: CDR1 LNHNV and CDR2 YYDKDF (reference sequence). Trimming pared 3 bases from V and 3 bases from J, leaving 17 bases between. The CDR3 DNA reads as TGTGCCACCAGCAGCCAAAAGAGGACAGACCCTAATGAAAAACTGTTTTTT. Its protein is CATSSQKRTDPNEKLFF. Supplemented by reference TRBV15 and TRBJ1-4, the full variable domain reads DAMVIQNPRYQVTQFGKPVTLSCSQTLNHNVMYWYQQKSSQAPKLLFHYYDKDFNNEADTPDNFQSRRPNTSFCFLDIRSPGLGDTAMYLCATSSQKRTDPNEKLFFGSGTQLSVL.

V usage is TRBV14 and J usage is TRBJ2-2; 7 bases align to TRBD1. V shed 4 bases and J 5 bases; nucleotides not matched to a gene: 10. Germline V CDR1 and CDR2: SGHDN, FVKESK. This CDR3 is built from 16 residues. In DNA, the CDR3 is TGTGCCAGCAGCCCCGGGACAGTAGTCCCGACCGGGGAGCTGTTTTTT. This gives the protein CASSPGTVVPTGELFF.

This chain uses TRBV11-3 with TRBJ2-2, with 8 bases identical to TRBD1. Germline V lookup: CDR1 SGHNT, CDR2 YENEEA. V gave up 7 bases and J gave up 3 bases; unmatched junction bases: 10. The CDR3 covers 16 residues. Here the CDR3 DNA reads TGTGCCAGCAAAGATGCTTACAGGGGGGACACCGGGGAGCTGTTTTTT. It yields the protein CASKDAYRGDTGELFF.

The J gene is TRBJ1-5, the V gene TRBV6-1; D uncertain. Germline-derived CDR1 and CDR2 are MNHNS and SASEGT. The V gene lost 8 bases and the J gene lost 7 bases, with 18 bases spanning the gap. The CDR3 length is 14 residues. In DNA form, the CDR3 reads TGTGCCAGCCTCACTAGGGAGTTGAACCAGCCCCAGCATTTT. Protein sequence: CASLTRELNQPQHF.

The chain combines TRBV5-1 with TRBJ2-1; weak D call: TRBD2 (5 bases). CDR3 length: 13 amino acids. Trimming took 7 bases from V and 1 from J, leaving 9 bases between them. Germline assignment: CDR1 SGHRS and CDR2 YFSETQ. The DNA for the CDR3 is TGCGCCAGCCGACCGGGGTCCTACAATGAGCAGTTCTTC. Protein sequence: CASRPGSYNEQFF.

The chain joins TRBV7-8 to TRBJ1-1, with D possibly being TRBD1 (6 bases). The germline V gene has CDR1 SGHVS and CDR2 FQNEAQ. V gave up 3 bases and J gave up 3 bases, with 11 bases separating them. This CDR3 is 14 amino acids long. CDR3 sequence reads: CASSFNRAHTEAFF. The CDR3 coding sequence is TGTGCCAGCAGCTTTAACAGGGCCCACACTGAAGCTTTCTTT.

The rearrangement uses TRBV6-1 and TRBJ2-1, with a possible D match to TRBD2 (5 bases). The CDR3 is 16 amino acids. Trimming removed 2 bases at V and 6 bases at J, with 17 bases between. Germline CDR1 is MNHNS and CDR2 is SASEGT. CDR3: CASSEWPRVAFNEQFF. In DNA, the CDR3 is TGTGCCAGCAGTGAATGGCCTAGGGTAGCGTTCAATGAGCAGTTCTTC.

DNA for the CDR3: TGTGCCTGGAGTAAGCGGGTGGGGAATAGTCCCGGGGAGCTGTTTTTT. This gives the protein CAWSKRVGNSPGELFF. The chain combines TRBV30 with TRBJ2-2; D possibly corresponds to TRBD2 (6 bases). The CDR3 totals 16 residues. Germline CDR1 reads GTSNPN; CDR2 reads SVGIG (reference sequence). With 2 bases removed from V and 6 bases from J, the gap between germline ends came to 19 bases.

This clone has more than one count but fewer than ten. The chain is built from TRBV19 and TRBJ1-1; 8 bases map to TRBD1. The ends lost 7 bases at V and 5 bases at J; junction bases unmatched: 6. Germline CDR1 LNHDA, CDR2 SQIVND (reference sequence). There are 13 residues in the CDR3. CDR3 sequence (DNA): TGTGCCAGTATCGACAGGGGATCGACTGAAGCTTTCTTT. This codes for CASIDRGSTEAFF.

This clone has more than one count but fewer than ten. The gene calls are TRBV28 and TRBJ2-5; no reliable D call. Germline CDR1 and CDR2: MDHEN and SYDVKM. The CDR3 sequence is 16 residues long. Deletions cut 4 bases from V and 2 bases from J, with 17 bases between. The DNA for the CDR3 is TGTGCCAGCAGTTCCCTATTAGGCGGCGTTCAAGAGACCCAGTACTTC. This codes for CASSSLLGGVQETQYF.

This chain links TRBV7-7 with TRBJ2-2; D perhaps matches TRBD2 (5 bases). Germline lookup yields CDR1 SSHAT and CDR2 FNYEAQ (reference sequence). V was pared by 1 base and J by 0 bases, with 9 bases between. The CDR3 runs to 16 residues. As DNA, the CDR3 is TGTGCCAGCAGCTTAGGGGAGAGTTCGAACACCGGGGAGCTGTTTTTT. Protein product: CASSLGESSNTGELFF.

The table lists this clone with a few counts. The chain combines TRBV9 with TRBJ2-1; 11 bases map to TRBD2. The CDR3 extends over 19 amino acids. Losses at the gene ends were 2 bases for V and 4 bases for J; bases not matched to a gene: 14. CDR1 is SGDLS, CDR2 YYNGEE, per germline. The CDR3 nucleotides are TGTGCCAGCAGCGTCCCCGGGACTAGCGGAGGGGTGGGGTACAATGAGCAGTTCTTC. Amino acid sequence: CASSVPGTSGGVGYNEQFF.